This T cell receptor (beta chain) appears in the sequencing data of a study of a mutant IDH1 vaccine in newly diagnosed glioma. Sequenced by immunoSEQ multiplex PCR; TCRdb stores in-frame clones only, minus some. The profile shows just over 65,000 clones, about 80% of them singletons. The germline gives CDR1 SGDLS, CDR2 YYNGEE. The CDR3 runs to 19 residues. V dropped 0 bases and J dropped 2; count of bases not matched to a gene: 11. As to time point: week 23, last vaccination. Vaccination used 300 ug of mutant IDH1 20-mer peptide per dose, with topical imiquimod. Comment on this clone: The antigen remains undetermined.

J is TRBJ1-2 and V is TRBV9; 12 bases match TRBD1. The sample was PBMCs, taken from a glioma patient whose treatment included an IDH1 peptide vaccine. This receptor was identified in a man between 18 and 35 years old with glioma. CDR3 loop: CASSVAPGQGAPFNYGYTF. CDR3 DNA sequence: TGTGCCAGCAGCGTAGCCCCGGGACAGGGGGCACCCTTCAACTATGGCTACACCTTC.